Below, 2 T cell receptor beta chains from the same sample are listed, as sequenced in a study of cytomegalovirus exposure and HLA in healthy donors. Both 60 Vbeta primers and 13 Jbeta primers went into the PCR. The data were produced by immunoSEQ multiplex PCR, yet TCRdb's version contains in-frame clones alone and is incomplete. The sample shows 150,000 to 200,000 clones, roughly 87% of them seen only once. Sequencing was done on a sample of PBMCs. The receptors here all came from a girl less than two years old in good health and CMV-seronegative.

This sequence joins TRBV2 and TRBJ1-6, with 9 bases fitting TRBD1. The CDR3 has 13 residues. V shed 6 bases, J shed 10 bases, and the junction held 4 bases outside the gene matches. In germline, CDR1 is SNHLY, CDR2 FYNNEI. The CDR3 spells CASRQGARSPLHF. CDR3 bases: TGTGCCAGCAGACAGGGGGCGAGGTCACCCCTCCACTTT.

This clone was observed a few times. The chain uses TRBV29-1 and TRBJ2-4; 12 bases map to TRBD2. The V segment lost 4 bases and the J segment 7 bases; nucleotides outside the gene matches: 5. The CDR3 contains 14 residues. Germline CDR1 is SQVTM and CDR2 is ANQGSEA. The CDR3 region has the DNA TGCAGCGTTGCCGGGCTAGCGGGGGGGAACATTCAGTACTTC. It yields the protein CSVAGLAGGNIQYF.